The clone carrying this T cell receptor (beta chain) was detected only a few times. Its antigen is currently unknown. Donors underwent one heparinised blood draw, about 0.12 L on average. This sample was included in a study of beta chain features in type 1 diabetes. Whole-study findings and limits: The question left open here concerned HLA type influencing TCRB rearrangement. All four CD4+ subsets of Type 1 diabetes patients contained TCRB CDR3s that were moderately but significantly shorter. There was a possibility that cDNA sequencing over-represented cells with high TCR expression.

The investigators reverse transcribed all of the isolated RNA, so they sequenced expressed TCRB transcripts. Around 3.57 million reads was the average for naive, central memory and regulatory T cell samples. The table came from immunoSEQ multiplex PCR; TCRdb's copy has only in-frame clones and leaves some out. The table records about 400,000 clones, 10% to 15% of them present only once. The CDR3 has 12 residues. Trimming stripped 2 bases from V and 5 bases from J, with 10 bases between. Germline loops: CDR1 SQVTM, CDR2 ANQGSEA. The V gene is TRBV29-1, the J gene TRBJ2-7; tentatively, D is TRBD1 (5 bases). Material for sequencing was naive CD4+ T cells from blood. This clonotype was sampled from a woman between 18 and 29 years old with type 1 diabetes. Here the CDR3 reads CSVEFQGNEQYF. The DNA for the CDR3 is TGCAGCGTTGAATTCCAGGGCAACGAGCAGTACTTC.